The 6 T cell receptor beta chains reported below all come from one sample, sequenced in a study of blood T cell repertoires in COVID-19. Profiled with immunoSEQ multiplex PCR; TCRdb holds only in-frame clones, not every one. The table records under 150,000 clones, more than 70% of them present only once. Sequencing was done on a sample of peripheral blood. All receptors come from a woman in her 70s who had recovered from COVID-19.

The V gene is TRBV7-2, the J gene TRBJ1-4; 8 bases line up with TRBD1. Germline V gene sequence: CDR1 SGHTA, CDR2 FQGNSA. Losses at the gene ends were 4 bases for V and 3 bases for J; bases not matched to a gene: 4. The CDR3 is 15 residues long. The CDR3 sequence is CASSSQGAPNEKLFF. The CDR3 nucleotides read TGTGCCAGCAGCTCCCAGGGGGCGCCTAATGAAAAACTGTTTTTT.

The chain has TRBV28 and TRBJ1-3; TRBD1 might be the D (5 bases). Germline CDR1 reads MDHEN; CDR2 reads SYDVKM. V lost 3 bases to trimming and J lost 5 bases, with 8 bases between them. The CDR3 is 13 amino acids. CDR3 region: CASSFAGRNTIYF. CDR3 coding DNA: TGTGCCAGCAGTTTCGCGGGACGAAACACCATATATTTT. The full variable domain, with the rest looked up from reference TRBV28 and TRBJ1-3, is DVKVTQSSRYLVKRTGEKVFLECVQDMDHENMFWYRQDPGLGLRLIYFSYDVKMKEKGDIPEGYSVSREKKERFSLILESASTNQTSMYLCASSFAGRNTIYFGEGSWLTVV.

This clone is a singleton in its sample. The chain employs TRBV6-5 and TRBJ2-7; 7 positions agree with TRBD1. V shed 0 bases and J 5 bases; nucleotides not matched to a gene: 7. The CDR3 extends over 15 amino acids. The germline gives CDR1 MNHEY, CDR2 SVGAGI. CDR3 sequence: CASSYSRDRSHEQYF. The CDR3 nucleotides read TGTGCCAGCAGTTACTCGAGGGACAGAAGCCACGAGCAGTACTTC.

This clone was detected many times. The chain is built from TRBV19 and TRBJ1-5, with D hard to call. Per germline, CDR1 LNHDA and CDR2 SQIVND (reference sequence). This CDR3 has 14 residues. The V end lost 10 bases, the J end lost 0 bases, and 13 bases lay between the germline ends. Written as DNA, the CDR3 is TGTGCCACCCGCCTGGAGTATAGCAATCAGCCCCAGCATTTT. This sequence encodes CATRLEYSNQPQHF.

V and J are TRBV5-4 and TRBJ2-2, with 7 nucleotides matching TRBD1. The CDR3 has 13 residues. The V gene end was trimmed by 5 bases and the J gene end by 4 bases; junction bases not matched to a gene: 2. The germline V gene encodes CDR1 SGHNT and CDR2 YYREEE (reference sequence). The CDR3 region has the DNA TGTGCCAGCAGTCGACAGGGCACCGGGGAGCTGTTTTTT. Its translation is CASSRQGTGELFF.

This clone appeared once. This chain links TRBV9 with TRBJ2-7; 7 bases align to TRBD2. Germline lookup yields CDR1 SGDLS and CDR2 YYNGEE. CDR3 size: 14 residues. Trimming at V came to 1 base and at J to 2 bases, leaving 3 bases not matched to a gene. The CDR3 nucleotides are TGTGCCAGCAGCGTAACTAGCGTTCCCTACGAGCAGTACTTC. This codes for CASSVTSVPYEQYF.